This T cell receptor (beta chain) stems from a study of T cell repertoires in aging, cancer and after chemotherapy. Turning to the study itself: Chronic lymphocytic leukemia patients on fludarabine- or bendamustine-based regimens gave paired samples before and after chemotherapy. The whole study produced a dataset of roughly 8.8 million TCR reads.

Germline lookup yields CDR1 SGHDT and CDR2 YYEEEE. The length of the CDR3 is 15 residues. Worth noting for this clonotype: Its cognate antigen is unknown. At one of its ends the junction is not consistent with the germline gene, which may arise from a read error.

Multiplex touch-down PCR with TRB-A/B primers amplified rearranged V-D-J TRB sequences. A single record per CDR3 protein comes from TCRdb applying MiXCR to the multiplex PCR reads. This sample has fewer than 15,000 distinct CDR3 sequences; approximately 27% occur once, and the top ten carry about 9.9%. Study conclusions and caveats: Hematological cancer patients had lymphoid organ infiltration that may impair thymic emigration or T cell expansion.

The template was genomic DNA from peripheral blood, not RNA. The TCR was taken from a human donor with a blood cancer. Sequenced input: blood. The chain links TRBV5-6 to TRBJ2-3; D is unclear. The CDR3 region is CASSPGGVKTDTQYF. The CDR3 DNA reads TGCGCCAGCAGCCCTGGTGGGGTGAAGACAGATACGCAGTATTTT.